This T cell receptor (beta chain) was identified in a study of human thymus T cells. The repertoire was sequenced with immunoSEQ multiplex PCR; TCRdb's copy has only in-frame clones and lacks some. The profile covers tens of thousands of clones, with approximately 95% appearing a single time and around 5.9% taken by the ten largest. The CDR3 loop spans 14 amino acids. Germline V gene sequence: CDR1 SGHNT, CDR2 YYREEE (reference sequence). The J segment lost 4 bases and the V segment lost 6 bases, leaving 4 bases of the junction unmatched. Only four of the eight donors provided a roughly 0.45-1 mL blood sample.

This clonotype originated in a boy under three years old with a congenital heart defect but otherwise immunologically healthy. V gene TRBV5-4 combines with J gene TRBJ2-3, with TRBD1 matching 11 bases. Sequencing used blood. CDR3 sequence (DNA): TGTGCCAGCATCGGGACAGGGGGATCAGATACGCAGTATTTT. Translated, it gives CASIGTGGSDTQYF.